This T cell receptor beta chain was obtained from a study of vaccination and CD4 T cells after COVID-19. Study-wide context: Each participant underwent a two-dose regimen of either the BNT162b2 or the mRNA-1273 vaccine.

Specified treatment: approximately 10-day PBMC culture with coronavirus spike peptide pools or control peptides (ViraFEST assay). A remark on this clonotype: Its antigen is undetermined.

The Oncomine TCR Beta short-read assay was what sequenced the DNA obtained from cultured CD4+ T cells. TCRdb reprocessed the PCR reads via MiXCR and lists one record per CDR3 protein. The profile shows roughly 11,000 distinct CDR3 sequences, approximately 69% of them singletons. The sequence was collected from a human donor who had recovered from COVID-19. Sequenced input: CD4+ T cells from blood, cultured in vitro.

As DNA, the CDR3 is TGTGCCAGCAGCTCACAGAGCTGGAACACTGAAGCTTTCTTT. Amino acids: CASSSQSWNTEAFF. The chain has TRBV7-9 and TRBJ1-1; D call uncertain. CDR3 length equals 14 residues. Per the germline V gene, CDR1 is SEHNR and CDR2 is FQNEAQ (reference sequence). V lost 4 bases, J lost 1 base, and 10 bases lay in between.